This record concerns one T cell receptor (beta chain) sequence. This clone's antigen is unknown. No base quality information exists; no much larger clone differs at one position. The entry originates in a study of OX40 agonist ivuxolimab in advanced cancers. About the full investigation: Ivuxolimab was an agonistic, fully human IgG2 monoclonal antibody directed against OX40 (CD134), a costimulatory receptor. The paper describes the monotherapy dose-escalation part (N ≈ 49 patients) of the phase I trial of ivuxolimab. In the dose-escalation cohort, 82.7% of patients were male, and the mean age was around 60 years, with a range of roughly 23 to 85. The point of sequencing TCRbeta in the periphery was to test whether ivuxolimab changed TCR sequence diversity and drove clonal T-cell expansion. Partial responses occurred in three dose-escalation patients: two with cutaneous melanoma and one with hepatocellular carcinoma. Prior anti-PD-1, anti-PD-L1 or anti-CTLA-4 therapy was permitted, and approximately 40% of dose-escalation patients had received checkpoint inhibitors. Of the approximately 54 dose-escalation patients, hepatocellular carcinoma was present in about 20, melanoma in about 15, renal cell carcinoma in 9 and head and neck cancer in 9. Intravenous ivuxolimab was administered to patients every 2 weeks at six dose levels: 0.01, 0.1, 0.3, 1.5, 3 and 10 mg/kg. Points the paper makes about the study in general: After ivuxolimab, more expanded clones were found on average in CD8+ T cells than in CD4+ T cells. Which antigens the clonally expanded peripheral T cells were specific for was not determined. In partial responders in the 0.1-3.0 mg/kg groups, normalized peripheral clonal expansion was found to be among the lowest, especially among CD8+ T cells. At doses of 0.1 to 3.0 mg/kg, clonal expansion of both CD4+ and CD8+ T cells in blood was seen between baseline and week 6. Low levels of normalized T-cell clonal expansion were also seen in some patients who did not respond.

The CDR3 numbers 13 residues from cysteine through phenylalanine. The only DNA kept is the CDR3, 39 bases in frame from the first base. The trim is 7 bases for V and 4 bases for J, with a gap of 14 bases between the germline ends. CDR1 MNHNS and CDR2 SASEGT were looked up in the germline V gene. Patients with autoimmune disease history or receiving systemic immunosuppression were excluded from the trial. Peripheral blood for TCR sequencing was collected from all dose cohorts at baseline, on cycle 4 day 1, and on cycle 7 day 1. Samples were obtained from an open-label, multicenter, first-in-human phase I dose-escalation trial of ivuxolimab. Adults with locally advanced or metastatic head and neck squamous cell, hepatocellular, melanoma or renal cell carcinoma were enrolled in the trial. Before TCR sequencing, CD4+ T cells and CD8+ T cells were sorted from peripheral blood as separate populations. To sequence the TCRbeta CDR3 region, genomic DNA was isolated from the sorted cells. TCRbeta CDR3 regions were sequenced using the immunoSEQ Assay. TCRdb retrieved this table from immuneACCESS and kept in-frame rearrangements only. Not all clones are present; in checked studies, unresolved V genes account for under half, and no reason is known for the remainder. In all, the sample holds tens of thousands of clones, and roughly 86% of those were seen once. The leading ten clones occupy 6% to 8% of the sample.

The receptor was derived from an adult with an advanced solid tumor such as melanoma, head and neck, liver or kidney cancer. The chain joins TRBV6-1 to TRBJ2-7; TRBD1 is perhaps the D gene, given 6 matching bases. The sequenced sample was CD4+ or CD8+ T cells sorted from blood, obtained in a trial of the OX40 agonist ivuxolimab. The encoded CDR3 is CASTPNREYEQYF. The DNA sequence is TGTGCCAGCACCCCTAACAGGGAGTACGAGCAGTACTTC.